These 13 T cell receptor beta chains were sequenced from one sample in a study of cytomegalovirus exposure and HLA in healthy donors. Vbeta (60) and Jbeta (13) primers were used in the PCR. Only in-frame clones appear in the TCRdb table, and some are missing; sequencing was by immunoSEQ multiplex PCR. In total, the table holds approximately 80,000 clones. The material sequenced was PBMCs. The origin of the receptors is a woman aged 25-40 years in good health and CMV-seronegative.

The chain couples TRBV6-1 to TRBJ2-7; D is perhaps TRBD1 (6 bases). The CDR3 extends over 13 amino acids. CDR1 and CDR2 from the germline V gene are MNHNS and SASEGT. Trimming shortened V by 8 bases and J by 7 bases, and 18 bases separated the two germline ends. The DNA for the CDR3 is TGTGCCAGCTTAGTCCCTCAGGGGAATGAGCAGTACTTC. This gives the protein CASLVPQGNEQYF.

The chain combines TRBV19 with TRBJ1-5; possible D gene TRBD1, 6 bases. This CDR3 comprises 15 residues. Germline values: CDR1 LNHDA, CDR2 SQIVND (reference sequence). V was trimmed by 6 bases and J by 0 bases, leaving 12 bases between them. CDR3 region: CASRPDRSSNQPQHF. The CDR3, as DNA: TGTGCCAGTAGACCCGACAGGAGTAGCAATCAGCCCCAGCATTTT.

The J gene is TRBJ2-5, the V gene TRBV18; D possibly corresponds to TRBD1 (5 bases). Trimming stripped 0 bases from V and 6 bases from J, with 11 bases between. Germline assignment: CDR1 KGHSH and CDR2 LQKENI. This CDR3 is 14 amino acids long. The CDR3 is CASSPPAGNKTQYF. The DNA of the CDR3 is TGTGCCAGCTCACCACCGGCAGGGAACAAGACCCAGTACTTC.

The V call is TRBV6-1, the J call TRBJ1-5; 7 bases are shared with TRBD1. CDR1 is MNHNS and CDR2 is SASEGT in the germline V gene. This CDR3 is built from 16 residues. The V gene end was trimmed by 4 bases and the J gene end by 5 bases; junction bases not matched to a gene: 11. CDR3 in DNA: TGTGCCAGCAGTGTCAATCCGGGACAGTTCCATCAGCCCCAGCATTTT. Translated, it gives CASSVNPGQFHQPQHF.

This chain connects TRBV4-2 to TRBJ2-3, with 12 nucleotides matching TRBD2. Trimming cost V 5 bases and J 1 base; bases outside gene matches: 4. From germline, CDR1 is LGHNA and CDR2 YNFKEQ. The CDR3 is 16 residues long. The CDR3 spells CASSAWTSGGTDTQYF. Written as DNA, the CDR3 is TGTGCCAGCAGCGCCTGGACTAGCGGGGGCACAGATACGCAGTATTTT.

The chain carries TRBV7-2 and TRBJ2-7; 16 bases line up with TRBD2. CDR3 length equals 17 residues. Germline V gene data show CDR1 as SGHTA and CDR2 as FQGNSA. V lost 1 base and J lost 6; bases outside the gene matches: 6. The chain's CDR3 is CASSLGSGTSGRGEQYF. CDR3 coding DNA: TGTGCCAGCAGCTTAGGATCCGGGACTAGCGGGAGGGGCGAGCAGTACTTC.

V is TRBV18 and J is TRBJ2-1; D might be TRBD2 (6 bases). CDR3 length equals 16 residues. With 3 bases removed from V and 5 bases from J, the gap between germline ends came to 17 bases. CDR1 KGHSH and CDR2 LQKENI come from the germline V gene. The CDR3 is CASSPVAERLNNEQFF. The CDR3 DNA reads as TGTGCCAGCTCACCGGTAGCGGAGCGATTAAACAATGAGCAGTTCTTC.

The gene calls are TRBV6-6 and TRBJ1-5; D call uncertain. The ends were cut back, 6 bases at V and 0 bases at J, with 3 bases in the middle. Germline V gives CDR1 MNHNY, CDR2 SVGAGI (reference sequence). The CDR3 spans 12 residues. CDR3 region: CASSRSNQPQHF. The DNA for the CDR3 is TGTGCCAGCAGCCGTAGCAATCAGCCCCAGCATTTT.

The genes are TRBV29-1 and TRBJ2-7, with 7 positions matching TRBD1. This CDR3 contains 13 residues. Germline V gene data show CDR1 as SQVTM and CDR2 as ANQGSEA. The V and J ends lost 6 bases and 0 bases, in that order; junction bases with no gene match: 5. In DNA form, the CDR3 reads TGCAGCGTCGCCGGGACAGTCTCCTACGAGCAGTACTTC. It specifies CSVAGTVSYEQYF.

The V gene is TRBV19, the J gene TRBJ1-6, with D unresolved. The germline CDR1 and CDR2 sequences are LNHDA and SQIVND (reference sequence). Trimming removed 4 bases at V and 4 bases at J, with 8 bases between. The CDR3 sequence is 14 residues long. As DNA, the CDR3 is TGTGCCAGTAGTAACCTACAGTATAATTCACCCCTCCACTTT. Protein: CASSNLQYNSPLHF. Variable domain in full (rest from reference TRBV19 and TRBJ1-6): DGGITQSPKYLFRKEGQNVTLSCEQNLNHDAMYWYRQDPGQGLRLIYYSQIVNDFQKGDIAEGYSVSREKKESFPLTVTSAQKNPTAFYLCASSNLQYNSPLHFGNGTRLTVT.

V is TRBV5-1 and J is TRBJ2-5, with 10 bases matching TRBD2. Trimming removed 4 bases from V and 0 bases from J; junction bases left unmatched: 3. The CDR3 covers 15 residues. Per germline, CDR1 SGHRS and CDR2 YFSETQ. CDR3 coding DNA: TGCGCCAGCAGCCCCGGACTAGCGGACCAAGAGACCCAGTACTTC. Translating it yields CASSPGLADQETQYF.

The V gene is TRBV6-1, the J gene TRBJ1-4; a weak D match, TRBD1 (5 bases). CDR1 MNHNS and CDR2 SASEGT come from the germline V gene. The CDR3 runs 14 residues. With 3 bases removed from V and 4 bases from J, the gap between germline ends came to 9 bases. Here the CDR3 DNA reads TGTGCCAGCAGTGACCAGGGATTTAATGAAAAACTGTTTTTT. It translates to CASSDQGFNEKLFF.

V is TRBV6-1 and J is TRBJ2-5, with TRBD1 as a possible D gene (5 bases). The V and J ends lost 7 bases and 0 bases respectively, with 15 bases between them. CDR3 size: 15 residues. Germline loops: CDR1 MNHNS, CDR2 SASEGT. CDR3 DNA: TGTGCCAGCACTAGGGGATCAATGTACCAAGAGACCCAGTACTTC. It codes for CASTRGSMYQETQYF.